A selection of T cell receptor beta chains follows, all from one sample in a study of T cell changes during pregnancy in multiple sclerosis. Data came from immunoSEQ multiplex PCR; TCRdb stores just in-frame clones and leaves some out. The sample consists of under 110,000 clones, more than 85% of them appearing once. The sequencing here drew on peripheral blood, taken in the second trimester of pregnancy. The receptors shown here come from a female donor with multiple sclerosis, enrolled in a pregnancy study. CDR3s include the opening cysteine and the closing phenylalanine or tryptophan. Each record gives: D gene, J gene, V gene, clone size, CDR3 DNA, CDR3 protein. The D gene is left open where the match is weak. The size field is filled for only some rows; it gives once, few, many or a size class.

D: .
J: TRBJ2-7
V: TRBV4-3
size: .
DNA: TGCGCCAGCAGCCAAGATTTACTCTACGAGCAGTACTTC
CDR3: CASSQDLLYEQYF

D: TRBD1
J: TRBJ2-1
V: TRBV19
size: .
DNA: TGTGCCAGTAGGATGGGGACAGGGTTCTTTTACAATGAGCAGTTCTTC
CDR3: CASRMGTGFFYNEQFF

D: TRBD2
J: TRBJ2-7
V: TRBV2
size: .
DNA: TGTGCCAGCATGATGGCGGGAGATGCATCGGGAAACGAGCAGTACTTC
CDR3: CASMMAGDASGNEQYF

D: .
J: TRBJ2-7
V: TRBV7-9
size: .
DNA: TGTGCCAGCAGCACTTGGACAGTAAACGAGCAGTACTTC
CDR3: CASSTWTVNEQYF

D: TRBD2
J: TRBJ2-1
V: TRBV7-9
size: .
DNA: TGTGCCAGCAGCCCCATAGCGGGAGCATACAATGAGCAGTTCTTC
CDR3: CASSPIAGAYNEQFF

D: TRBD2
J: TRBJ2-7
V: TRBV5-1
size: .
DNA: TGCGCCAGCAGCCCACTAGCGGGGTACGAGCAGTACTTC
CDR3: CASSPLAGYEQYF

D: .
J: TRBJ2-7
V: TRBV27
size: .
DNA: TGTGCCAGCAGTTCCCCTCGTGGGAGTTTGACCTACGAGCAGTACTTC
CDR3: CASSSPRGSLTYEQYF

D: .
J: TRBJ2-2
V: TRBV30
size: .
DNA: TGTGCCTGGAGCAACAGGGCAATCGGGGAGCTGTTTTTT
CDR3: CAWSNRAIGELFF

D: .
J: TRBJ1-4
V: TRBV6-5
size: many
DNA: TGTGCCAGCAGTTATACTCAAGGGGGAGAAAAACTGTTTTTT
CDR3: CASSYTQGGEKLFF

D: .
J: TRBJ2-7
V: TRBV6-1
size: few
DNA: TGTGCCAGCACCCTCCCTCGGGAATCCTACGAGCAGTACTTC
CDR3: CASTLPRESYEQYF

D: .
J: TRBJ1-1
V: TRBV5-6
size: .
DNA: TGTGCCAGCAGCTTGCGGAGGCAGACCCATATGAACACTGAAGCTTTCTTT
CDR3: CASSLRRQTHMNTEAFF

D: TRBD2
J: TRBJ2-5
V: TRBV5-1
size: .
DNA: TGCGCCAGCAGCTCCGGGACTAGCGGGAGCGGGAGGAGAGAGACCCAGTACTTC
CDR3: CASSSGTSGSGRRETQYF

D: .
J: TRBJ2-7
V: TRBV18
size: once
DNA: TGTGCCAGCTCACCACCGTCGTCGGGAAACTACGAGCAGTACTTC
CDR3: CASSPPSSGNYEQYF

D: .
J: TRBJ2-4
V: TRBV6-4
size: .
DNA: TGTGCCAGCAGTGACACCTCTAAAGACAAAAACATTCAGTACTTC
CDR3: CASSDTSKDKNIQYF

D: TRBD2
J: TRBJ2-5
V: TRBV2
size: .
DNA: TGTGCCAGCAGTGAATGGCGGTCCCTAGCGGGACAAGAGACCCAGTACTTC
CDR3: CASSEWRSLAGQETQYF

D: .
J: TRBJ1-2
V: TRBV28
size: once
DNA: TGTGCCAGCAGCCAAAGGGGTGCGGGCAGGGGAGTTGATGGCTACACCTTC
CDR3: CASSQRGAGRGVDGYTF

D: TRBD1
J: TRBJ2-5
V: TRBV5-4
size: .
DNA: TGTGCCAGTAAGGACAGGGGGCAAGAGACCCAGTACTTC
CDR3: CASKDRGQETQYF

D: .
J: TRBJ2-1
V: TRBV2
size: .
DNA: TGTGCCAGCAAGGAGGGAGGGGGAGGGTCCGGCAATGAGCAGTTCTTC
CDR3: CASKEGGGGSGNEQFF

D: .
J: TRBJ2-2
V: TRBV6-6
size: .
DNA: TGTGCCAGCAGTTACGTGGTGGGGCAGGTCACCGGGGAGCTGTTTTTT
CDR3: CASSYVVGQVTGELFF

D: .
J: TRBJ1-5
V: TRBV27
size: .
DNA: TGTGCCAGCAGCCCAAGTTGGTGGCAGTTCAATCAGCCCCAGCATTTT
CDR3: CASSPSWWQFNQPQHF

D: TRBD2
J: TRBJ2-5
V: TRBV9
size: .
DNA: TGTGCCAGCAGCGTAGGACTAGCGGGAGGGCCGGCGGAGACCCAGTACTTC
CDR3: CASSVGLAGGPAETQYF

D: .
J: TRBJ1-2
V: TRBV27
size: .
DNA: TGTGCCAGCAGTTTTTCCAGGGGTTCGGTAGATGGCTACACCTTC
CDR3: CASSFSRGSVDGYTF

D: TRBD1
J: TRBJ1-1
V: TRBV7-9
size: .
DNA: TGTGCCAGCAGCGCACCTTCGGGACAGGGGAACACTGAAGCTTTCTTT
CDR3: CASSAPSGQGNTEAFF

D: .
J: TRBJ2-3
V: TRBV5-1
size: .
DNA: TGCGCCAGCGGCCGCGGCCCGGGAGATACGCAGTATTTT
CDR3: CASGRGPGDTQYF

D: .
J: TRBJ2-1
V: TRBV15
size: once
DNA: TGTGCCGCTTCGGACACCAGGGGTGATGAGCAGTTCTTC
CDR3: CAASDTRGDEQFF

D: .
J: TRBJ2-1
V: TRBV18
size: .
DNA: TGTGCCAGCTCACCAGAAGGGAGCTCCTACAATGAGCAGTTCTTC
CDR3: CASSPEGSSYNEQFF

D: .
J: TRBJ1-1
V: TRBV2
size: .
DNA: TGTGCCAGCGACTTTTGGTCGGGAGCTTTCTTT
CDR3: CASDFWSGAFF

D: .
J: TRBJ2-2
V: TRBV11-3
size: .
DNA: TGTGCCAGCAGCAGGGGGGGAGGAGCCACCGGGGAGCTGTTTTTT
CDR3: CASSRGGGATGELFF

D: TRBD1
J: TRBJ1-1
V: TRBV11-2
size: .
DNA: TGTGCCAGCAGCTTAGAAGCGCCCAACAGGGGGCCGGGCACTGAAGCTTTCTTT
CDR3: CASSLEAPNRGPGTEAFF

D: TRBD1
J: TRBJ1-1
V: TRBV27
size: .
DNA: TGTGCCAGCGGGACAGGGTCGAACACTGAAGCTTTCTTT
CDR3: CASGTGSNTEAFF

D: .
J: TRBJ2-3
V: TRBV4-2
size: .
DNA: TGTGCCAGCAGCCAAGACCTGGATACGCAGTATTTT
CDR3: CASSQDLDTQYF

D: TRBD1
J: TRBJ1-2
V: TRBV14
size: .
DNA: TGTGCCAGCAGCCCAGGACAGGGTACGTTCTATGGCTACACCTTC
CDR3: CASSPGQGTFYGYTF

D: .
J: TRBJ1-1
V: TRBV9
size: few
DNA: TGTGCCAGCAGCGTAGATCCTCTCGACACTGAAGCTTTCTTT
CDR3: CASSVDPLDTEAFF

D: .
J: TRBJ2-5
V: TRBV28
size: .
DNA: TGTGCCAGCAGTTTACGTCAGGGAGAGACCCAGTACTTC
CDR3: CASSLRQGETQYF

D: TRBD2
J: TRBJ2-7
V: TRBV5-1
size: .
DNA: TGCGCCAGCAGCTTGACTAGCGGCCTCTACGAGCAGTACTTC
CDR3: CASSLTSGLYEQYF

D: TRBD1
J: TRBJ1-2
V: TRBV27
size: .
DNA: TGTGCCAGCAGTATAGGACAGGGGGCGTCCAATGGCTACACCTTC
CDR3: CASSIGQGASNGYTF

D: .
J: TRBJ2-5
V: TRBV29-1
size: .
DNA: TGCAGCGCCGAATCAGGGAAAGAGACCCAGTACTTC
CDR3: CSAESGKETQYF

D: .
J: TRBJ1-1
V: TRBV28
size: .
DNA: TGTGCCAGCAGTTCAGGGGCCCAGAACACTGAAGCTTTCTTT
CDR3: CASSSGAQNTEAFF

D: .
J: TRBJ2-7
V: TRBV6-5
size: .
DNA: TGTGCCAGCAGTTCCCTTACGGGAGCAGACTACGAGCAGTACTTC
CDR3: CASSSLTGADYEQYF

D: TRBD1
J: TRBJ1-1
V: TRBV7-8
size: .
DNA: TGTGCCAGCAGCCTAATAGGACAGGGGTCGAACACTGAAGCTTTCTTT
CDR3: CASSLIGQGSNTEAFF

D: .
J: TRBJ2-6
V: TRBV25-1
size: .
DNA: TGTGCCAGCAGTGAATGGGGCCAGGGCCCTGGGGCCAACGTCCTGACTTTC
CDR3: CASSEWGQGPGANVLTF

D: TRBD1
J: TRBJ1-5
V: TRBV18
size: .
DNA: TGTGCCAGCTCACCGACAGGGGGCGGAGGTCAGCCCCAGCATTTT
CDR3: CASSPTGGGGQPQHF

D: .
J: TRBJ1-5
V: TRBV7-2
size: once
DNA: TGTGCCAGCAGCATCAGGTTGTCTCAGCCCCAGCATTTT
CDR3: CASSIRLSQPQHF

D: .
J: TRBJ1-1
V: TRBV7-9
size: .
DNA: TGTGCCAGCAGCTCCAGCCGGGACTCTAGGACCAACACTGAAGCTTTCTTT
CDR3: CASSSSRDSRTNTEAFF

D: TRBD1
J: TRBJ2-6
V: TRBV29-1
size: .
DNA: TGCAGCGTTGGGCAGGGGGTCTCTGGGGCCAACGTCCTGACTTTC
CDR3: CSVGQGVSGANVLTF